The entry that follows covers one T cell receptor beta chain sequence. Its matching antigen is unknown. The CDR3 has 19 amino acids. Germline CDR1 MDHEN, CDR2 SYDVKM. Trimming at V came to 8 bases and at J to 3 bases, leaving 19 bases not matched to a gene. This sample is part of a study of OX40 agonist ivuxolimab in advanced cancers. Study-level background: Patients undergoing dose escalation presented with hepatocellular carcinoma, melanoma, renal cell or head and neck cancer. Three patients, one with hepatocellular carcinoma and two with cutaneous melanoma, responded partially.

Blood sampling was done at baseline, cycle 4 day 1, and cycle 7 day 1. Study observations and caveats: Both blood CD4+ and CD8+ T cells showed clonal growth by week 6 at 0.1 to 3.0 mg/kg.

Measured with immunoSEQ multiplex PCR; TCRdb has only the in-frame clones, and not every one. The table has tens of thousands of clones, 92% seen once. Sequences were derived from CD4+ or CD8+ T cells sorted from blood, sampled in a trial of the OX40 agonist ivuxolimab. The sequence came from an adult with an advanced solid tumor such as melanoma, head and neck, liver or kidney cancer. This chain links TRBV28 with TRBJ2-3, with 11 nucleotides matching TRBD2. In nucleotides, the CDR3 is TGTGCCAGCCTCGCGGTAGCGGGAGGGTGGCCCCCCTCGACAGATACGCAGTATTTT. Residues: CASLAVAGGWPPSTDTQYF.